This TCR beta chain was obtained from a study of cytomegalovirus exposure and HLA in healthy donors. Whole-study results and caveats: Immune exposure information comprised only CMV serostatus. The productive fraction for most TCR beta V segments was about 87% or about 30% in an earlier analysis.

Per the germline V gene, CDR1 is SEHNR and CDR2 is FQNEAQ (reference sequence). Deletions cut 0 bases from V and 3 bases from J, with 9 bases between. This CDR3 is 14 amino acids long. Primers: 60 Vbeta forward and 13 Jbeta reverse. Repertoires were generated with immunoSEQ multiplex PCR, while TCRdb's copy carries only in-frame clones and drops some. The repertoire has fewer than 110,000 clones, more than 75% of them found once; the top ten carry 10% to 13%. This clone was observed once. The antigen is undetermined. The rearrangement joins TRBV7-9 to TRBJ2-7; D possibly corresponds to TRBD2 (5 bases). The clonotype comes from a woman between 18 and 29 years old in good health and CMV-seropositive. Material for sequencing was PBMCs. Here the CDR3 DNA reads TGTGCCAGCAGCTTAGCGGGAGATATCTACGAGCAGTACTTC. Its protein product is CASSLAGDIYEQYF. Filled out from reference TRBV7-9 and TRBJ2-7, the complete variable domain reads DTGVSQNPRHKITKRGQNVTFRCDPISEHNRLYWYRQTLGQGPEFLTYFQNEAQLEKSRLLSDRFSAERPKGSFSTLEIQRTEQGDSAMYLCASSLAGDIYEQYFGPGTRLTVT.